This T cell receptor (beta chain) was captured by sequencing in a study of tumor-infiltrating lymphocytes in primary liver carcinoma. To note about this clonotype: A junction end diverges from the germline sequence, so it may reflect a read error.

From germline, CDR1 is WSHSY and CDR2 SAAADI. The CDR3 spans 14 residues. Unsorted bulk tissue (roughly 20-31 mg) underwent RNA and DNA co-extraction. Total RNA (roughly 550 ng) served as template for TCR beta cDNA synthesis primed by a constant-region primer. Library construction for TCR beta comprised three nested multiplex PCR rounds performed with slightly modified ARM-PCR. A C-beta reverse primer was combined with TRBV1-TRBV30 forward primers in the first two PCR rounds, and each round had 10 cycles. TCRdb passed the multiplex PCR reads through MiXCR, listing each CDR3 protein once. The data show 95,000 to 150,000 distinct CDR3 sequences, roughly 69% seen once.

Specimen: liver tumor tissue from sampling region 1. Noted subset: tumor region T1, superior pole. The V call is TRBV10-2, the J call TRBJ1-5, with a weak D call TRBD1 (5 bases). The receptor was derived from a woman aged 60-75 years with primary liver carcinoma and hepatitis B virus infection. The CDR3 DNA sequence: TGCGTCAGTGGGCTGGCGGGGGGAAATCAGCCCCAGCACTTT. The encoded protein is CVSGLAGGNQPQHF.